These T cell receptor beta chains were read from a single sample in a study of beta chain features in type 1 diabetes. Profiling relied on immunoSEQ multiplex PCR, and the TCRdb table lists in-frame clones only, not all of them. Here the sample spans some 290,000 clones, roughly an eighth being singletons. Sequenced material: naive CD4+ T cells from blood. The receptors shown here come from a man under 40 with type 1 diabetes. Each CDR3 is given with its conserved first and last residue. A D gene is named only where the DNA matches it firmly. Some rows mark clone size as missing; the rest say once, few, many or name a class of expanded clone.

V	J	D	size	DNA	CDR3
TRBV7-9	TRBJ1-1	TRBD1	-	TGTGCCAGCAGCCTCGACAGGGGGCAAACTGAAGCTTTCTTT	CASSLDRGQTEAFF
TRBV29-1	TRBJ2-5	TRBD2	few	TGCAGCGTTGTAGAAGCGGGAGGCGTTAGCGAGACCCAGTACTTC	CSVVEAGGVSETQYF
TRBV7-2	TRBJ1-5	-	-	TGTGCCAGCAGCCCATGGGCCGTCTCCAATCAGCCCCAGCATTTT	CASSPWAVSNQPQHF
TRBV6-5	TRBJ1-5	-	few	TGTGCCAGCAGGGCACAGGGTGGGCAGCCCCAGCATTTT	CASRAQGGQPQHF
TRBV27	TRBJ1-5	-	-	TGTGCCAGCAGTTTGGGGGCAGGTAGCAATCAGCCCCAGCATTTT	CASSLGAGSNQPQHF
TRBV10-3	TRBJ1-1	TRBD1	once	TGTGCCATCAGTGAGCGAGGGGGCGATTGGGATGCTTTCTTT	CAISERGGDWDAFF
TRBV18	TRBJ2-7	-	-	TGTGCCAGCTCACCCTCGTCGGAAGGGGACGAGCAGTACTTC	CASSPSSEGDEQYF
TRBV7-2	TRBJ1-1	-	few	TGTGCCTCCTCCCTCAGACACAGCATGAACACTGAAGCTTTCTTT	CASSLRHSMNTEAFF
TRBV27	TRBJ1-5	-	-	TGTGCCAGCAGTCCCAGTTTACCTCGGGAGGGCAATCAGCCCCAGCATTTT	CASSPSLPREGNQPQHF
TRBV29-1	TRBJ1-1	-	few	TGCAGCGTTGTCTACGGACCCCGGGGCACTGAAGCTTTCTTT	CSVVYGPRGTEAFF
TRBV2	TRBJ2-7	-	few	TGTGCCAGCAGTGAAGTCTGGCAGGAGTACTTC	CASSEVWQEYF
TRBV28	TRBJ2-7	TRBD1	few	TGTGCCAGCAGCCAACAGAGAGGGGGCGGATACGAGCAGTACTTC	CASSQQRGGGYEQYF
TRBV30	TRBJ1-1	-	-	TGTGCCTGGAGACAGGTGAACACTGAAGCTTTCTTT	CAWRQVNTEAFF
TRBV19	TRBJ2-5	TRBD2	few	TGTGCCAGTAGCCTTGGGACTATCCAAGAGACCCAGTACTTC	CASSLGTIQETQYF
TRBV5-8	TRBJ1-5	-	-	TGTGCCAGCAGCTTGGGACAGGTCCACGAGCCCCAGCATTTT	CASSLGQVHEPQHF
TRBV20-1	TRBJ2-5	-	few	TGCAGTGCGGTAGGGAGGGAGACCCAGTACTTC	CSAVGRETQYF
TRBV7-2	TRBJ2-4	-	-	TGTGCCAGCAGCTTGGGGGGGCAAGCCAAAAACATTCAGTACTTC	CASSLGGQAKNIQYF
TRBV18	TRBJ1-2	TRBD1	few	TGTGCCAGCTCACCAGGCGGGACAGGGCTTCATGGCTACACCTTC	CASSPGGTGLHGYTF
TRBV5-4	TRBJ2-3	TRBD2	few	TGTGCCAGCAGCCCCGGGACTAGGAGGACAGATACGCAGTATTTT	CASSPGTRRTDTQYF
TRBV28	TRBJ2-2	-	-	TGTGCCAGCAGTTCGCAGGGGATCGGGGAGCTGTTTTTT	CASSSQGIGELFF
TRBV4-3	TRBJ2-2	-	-	TGCGCCAGCAGCCAAGAGTTAACCGGGGAGCTGTTTTTT	CASSQELTGELFF
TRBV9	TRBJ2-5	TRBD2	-	TGTGCCAGCAGCGTAGGGGGGGGAGTCGAGACCCAGTACTTC	CASSVGGGVETQYF
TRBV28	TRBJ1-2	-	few	TGTGCCAGCAGCCCATGGGAGGGGGTGCACTATGGCTACACCTTC	CASSPWEGVHYGYTF
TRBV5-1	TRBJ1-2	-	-	TGCGCCAGCAGCTTGGAGGACAGATATGGCTACACCTTC	CASSLEDRYGYTF
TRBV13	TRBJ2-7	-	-	TGTGCCAGCAGCTTCAACGGCGGGGGACAGGCGCACTACGAGCAGTACTTC	CASSFNGGGQAHYEQYF
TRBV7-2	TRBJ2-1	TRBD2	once	TGTGCCAGCAGCTTTCGGCTAGCGGGACTAGACAATGAGCAGTTCTTC	CASSFRLAGLDNEQFF
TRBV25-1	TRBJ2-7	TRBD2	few	TGTGCCAGCAGTGAGGCTAGCGGGAAGTACGAGCAGTACTTC	CASSEASGKYEQYF
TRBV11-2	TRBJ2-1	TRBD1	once	TGTGCCAGCAGCTTAGGAAGGGGCAGGGGGCTAAATGAGCAGTTCTTC	CASSLGRGRGLNEQFF
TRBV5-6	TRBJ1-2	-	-	TGTGCCAGCAGCCCCCTGGGCCAGGGGTTAGGAGGCTACACCTTC	CASSPLGQGLGGYTF
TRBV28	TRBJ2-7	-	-	TGTGCCAGCAGTTTACTGACAGGGAGGCACTACGAGCAGTACTTC	CASSLLTGRHYEQYF
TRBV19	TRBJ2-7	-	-	TGTGCCAGTAGTATCTCCCCGGGAGCCATCGAGCAGTACTTC	CASSISPGAIEQYF
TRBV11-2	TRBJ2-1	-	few	TGTGCCAGCAGCTACCTTGAGACAGACCTAAATGAGCAGTTCTTC	CASSYLETDLNEQFF
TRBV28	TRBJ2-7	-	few	TGTGCCAGCAGTTCCCCTACTAGCCCCTACGAGCAGTACTTC	CASSSPTSPYEQYF
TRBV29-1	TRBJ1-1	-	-	TGCAGCGGTATTCAGCCCCGAGGAACTGAAGCTTTCTTT	CSGIQPRGTEAFF
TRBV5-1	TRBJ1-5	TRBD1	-	TGCGCCAGCAGCATCAATCCGGGACAGGGGTTAACGCCCCAGCATTTT	CASSINPGQGLTPQHF
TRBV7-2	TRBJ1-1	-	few	TGTGCCAGCAGCTCAACCGGACGGGAAGATGAAGCTTTCTTT	CASSSTGREDEAFF
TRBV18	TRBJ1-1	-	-	TGTGCCAGCTCAACTGACACTGAAAGGACTGAAGCTTTCTTT	CASSTDTERTEAFF
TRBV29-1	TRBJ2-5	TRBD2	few	TGCAGCGTTTCCGGGACTAGCGGGAGCGGGAAGACCCAGTACTTC	CSVSGTSGSGKTQYF
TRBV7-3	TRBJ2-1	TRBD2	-	TGTGCCAGCAGCCTCGGACTAGTCTCCTACAATGAGCAGTTCTTC	CASSLGLVSYNEQFF
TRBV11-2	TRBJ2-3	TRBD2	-	TGTGCCAGCAGCTCGGTCCGGACTAGCGGGAGTCATACGCAGTATTTT	CASSSVRTSGSHTQYF
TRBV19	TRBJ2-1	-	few	TGTGCCAGTAGTCGCAATTCCGGGACACTTGAGCAGTTCTTC	CASSRNSGTLEQFF
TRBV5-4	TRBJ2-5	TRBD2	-	TGTGCCAGCAGCTTGGGGGGGGGTATCCAAGAGACCCAGTACTTC	CASSLGGGIQETQYF
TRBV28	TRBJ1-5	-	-	TGTGCCAGCAGTTCCGTCGAGCCCCAGCATTTT	CASSSVEPQHF
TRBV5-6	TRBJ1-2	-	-	TGTGCCAGCAGCTTGGTCACAGCTAACCTCTTCTATGGCTACACCTTC	CASSLVTANLFYGYTF
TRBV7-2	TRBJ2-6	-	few	TGTGCCAGCAGCTTCAGAGGGTCCGGGGCCAACGTCCTGACTTTC	CASSFRGSGANVLTF
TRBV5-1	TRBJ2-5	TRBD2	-	TGCGCCAGCAGCACGGGAGGGGGTGAAGAGACCCAGTACTTC	CASSTGGGEETQYF
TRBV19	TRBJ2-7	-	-	TGTGCCAGTAGTTCATTGCGGTCCTACGAGCAGTACTTC	CASSSLRSYEQYF
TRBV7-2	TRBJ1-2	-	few	TGTGCCAGCAGCTTAGCCTACAGCCTATATGGCTACACCTTC	CASSLAYSLYGYTF
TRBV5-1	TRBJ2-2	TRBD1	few	TGCGCCAGCAGCCTGACAGGGGTCAACACCGGGGAGCTGTTTTTT	CASSLTGVNTGELFF
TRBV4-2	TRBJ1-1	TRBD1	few	TGTGCCAGCAGCCAGCGCGGAACAGGGGGCACAACTGAAGCTTTCTTT	CASSQRGTGGTTEAFF
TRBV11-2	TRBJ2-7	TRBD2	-	TGTGCCAGCAGCTTAGCTTCCGGGAGGTCCCACGAGCAGTACTTC	CASSLASGRSHEQYF
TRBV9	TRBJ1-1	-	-	TGTGCCAGCAGCGTGCGGGGGCTTGGAACTGAAGCTTTCTTT	CASSVRGLGTEAFF
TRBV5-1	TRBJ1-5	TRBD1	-	TGCGCCAGCAGCGAGACCGGGACAGGGGGGAATCAGCCCCAGCATTTT	CASSETGTGGNQPQHF
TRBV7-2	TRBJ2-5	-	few	TGTGCCAGCAGCTTAGCGTCCGGAGAGACCCAGTACTTC	CASSLASGETQYF
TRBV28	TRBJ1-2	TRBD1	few	TGTGCCAGCAGTTTACCAGGGGGCGACCGTGGCTACACCTTC	CASSLPGGDRGYTF